The table lists the clone carrying this TCR beta chain with many counts. The CDR3 consists of 14 residues. The V and J ends lost 1 base and 7 bases respectively, with 13 bases between them. MiXCR was run by TCRdb on the PCR reads, yielding one entry per CDR3 protein. This table holds under 100,000 distinct CDR3 sequences, roughly 52% found once. The data are from a study of CDR3 diversity in severe acne. The chain combines TRBV12-3 or TRBV12-4 with TRBJ1-2; D remains ambiguous. The TCR was taken from a male donor in good health, serving as a control. The sample consisted of blood. The CDR3, as DNA: TGTGCCAGCAGTTTAGAAGGCGGGGTTAGTGGCTACACCTTC. Translation: CASSLEGGVSGYTF.